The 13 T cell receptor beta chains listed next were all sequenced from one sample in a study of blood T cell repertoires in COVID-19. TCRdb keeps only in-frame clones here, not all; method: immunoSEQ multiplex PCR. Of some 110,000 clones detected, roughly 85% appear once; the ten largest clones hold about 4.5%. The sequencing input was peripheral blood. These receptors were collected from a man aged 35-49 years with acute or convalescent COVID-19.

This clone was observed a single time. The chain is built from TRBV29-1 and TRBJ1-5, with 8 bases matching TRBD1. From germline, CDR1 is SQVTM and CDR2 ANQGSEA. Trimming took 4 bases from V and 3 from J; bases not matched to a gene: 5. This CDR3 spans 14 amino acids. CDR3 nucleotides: TGCAGCGTTGCAGACAGGGGCCACAATCAGCCCCAGCATTTT. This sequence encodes CSVADRGHNQPQHF.

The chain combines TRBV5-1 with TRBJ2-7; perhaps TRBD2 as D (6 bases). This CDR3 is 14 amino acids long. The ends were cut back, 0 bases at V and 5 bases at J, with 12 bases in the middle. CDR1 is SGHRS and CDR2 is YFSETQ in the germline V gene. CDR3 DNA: TGCGCCAGCAGCTTGGATGGGGGGTTCAACGAGCAGTACTTC. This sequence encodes CASSLDGGFNEQYF.

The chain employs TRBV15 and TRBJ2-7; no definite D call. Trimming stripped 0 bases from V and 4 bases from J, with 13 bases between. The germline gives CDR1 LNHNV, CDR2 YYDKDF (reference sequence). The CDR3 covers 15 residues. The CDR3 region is CATSRDEPNSYEQYF. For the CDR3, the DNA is TGTGCCACCAGCAGAGATGAGCCGAACTCTTACGAGCAGTACTTC.

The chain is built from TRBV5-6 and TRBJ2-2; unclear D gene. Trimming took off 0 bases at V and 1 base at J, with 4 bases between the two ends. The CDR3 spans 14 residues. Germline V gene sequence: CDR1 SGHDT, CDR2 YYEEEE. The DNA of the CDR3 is TGTGCCAGCAGCTTGGGAGGGAACACCGGGGAGCTGTTTTTT. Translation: CASSLGGNTGELFF.

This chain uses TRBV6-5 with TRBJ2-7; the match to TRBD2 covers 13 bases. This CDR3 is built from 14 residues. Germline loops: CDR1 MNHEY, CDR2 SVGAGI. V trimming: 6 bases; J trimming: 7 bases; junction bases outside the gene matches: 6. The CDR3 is CASRRTSGSFEQYF. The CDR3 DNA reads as TGTGCCAGCAGACGGACTAGCGGGAGCTTTGAGCAGTACTTC.

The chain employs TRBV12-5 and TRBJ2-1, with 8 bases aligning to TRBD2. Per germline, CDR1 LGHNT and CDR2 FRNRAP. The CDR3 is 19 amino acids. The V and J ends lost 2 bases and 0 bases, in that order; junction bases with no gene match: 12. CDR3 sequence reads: CASGLSSGSLTTSYNEQFF. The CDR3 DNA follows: TGTGCTAGTGGTTTGTCCAGCGGGAGCCTCACGACCTCCTACAATGAGCAGTTCTTC.

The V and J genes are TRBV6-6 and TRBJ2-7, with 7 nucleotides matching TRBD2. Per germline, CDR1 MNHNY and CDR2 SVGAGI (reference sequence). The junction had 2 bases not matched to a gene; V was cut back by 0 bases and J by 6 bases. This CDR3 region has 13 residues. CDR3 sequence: CASSYSTSREQYF. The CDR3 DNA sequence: TGTGCCAGCAGTTACTCGACTAGCCGCGAGCAGTACTTC.

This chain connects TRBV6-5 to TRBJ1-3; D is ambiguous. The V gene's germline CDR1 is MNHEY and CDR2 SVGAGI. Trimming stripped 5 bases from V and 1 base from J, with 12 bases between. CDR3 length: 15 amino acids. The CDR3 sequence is CASSSEFYSGNTIYF. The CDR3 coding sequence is TGTGCCAGCAGTAGTGAGTTTTATTCTGGAAACACCATATATTTT.

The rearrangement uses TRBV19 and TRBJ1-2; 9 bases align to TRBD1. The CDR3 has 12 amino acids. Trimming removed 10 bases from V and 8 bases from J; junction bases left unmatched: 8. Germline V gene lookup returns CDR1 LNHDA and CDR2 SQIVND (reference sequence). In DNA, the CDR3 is TGTGCCACAAAACAGGGGGCATTGGGCTACACCTTC. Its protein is CATKQGALGYTF.

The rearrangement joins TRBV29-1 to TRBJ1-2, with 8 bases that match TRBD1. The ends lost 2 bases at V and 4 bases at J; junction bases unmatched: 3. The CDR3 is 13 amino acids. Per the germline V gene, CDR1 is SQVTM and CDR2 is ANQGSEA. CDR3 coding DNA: TGCAGCGTTGAACAGGGGGCGACCTATGGCTACACCTTC. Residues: CSVEQGATYGYTF.

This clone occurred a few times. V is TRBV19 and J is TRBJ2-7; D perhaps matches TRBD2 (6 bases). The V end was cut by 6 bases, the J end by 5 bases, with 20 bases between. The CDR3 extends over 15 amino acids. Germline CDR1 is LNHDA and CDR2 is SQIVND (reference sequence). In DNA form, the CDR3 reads TGTGCCAGTAGGAACCACGCCGGGACTTTAAACGAGCAGTACTTC. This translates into CASRNHAGTLNEQYF.

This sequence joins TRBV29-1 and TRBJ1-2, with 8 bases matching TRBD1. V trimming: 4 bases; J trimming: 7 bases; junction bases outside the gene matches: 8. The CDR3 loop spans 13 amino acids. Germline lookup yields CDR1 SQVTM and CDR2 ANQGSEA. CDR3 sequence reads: CSVGTGWVGGYTF. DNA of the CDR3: TGCAGCGTTGGGACAGGGTGGGTCGGTGGCTACACCTTC.

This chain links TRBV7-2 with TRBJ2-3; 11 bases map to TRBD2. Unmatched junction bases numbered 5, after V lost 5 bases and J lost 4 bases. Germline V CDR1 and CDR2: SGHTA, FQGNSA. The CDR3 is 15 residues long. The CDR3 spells CASSKLAGVPDTQYF. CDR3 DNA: TGTGCCAGCAGCAAACTAGCGGGAGTCCCAGATACGCAGTATTTT. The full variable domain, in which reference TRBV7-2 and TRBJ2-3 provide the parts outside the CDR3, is GAGVSQSPSNKVTEKGKDVELRCDPISGHTALYWYRQSLGQGLEFLIYFQGNSAPDKSGLPSDRFSAERTGGSVSTLTIQRTQQEDSAVYLCASSKLAGVPDTQYFGPGTRLTVL.